The clone carrying this T cell receptor beta chain was observed many times. The data derive from a study of T cells in Graves' hyperthyroidism and ophthalmopathy. Study in general: Peripheral blood was collected at initial diagnosis, before any treatment.

The germline gives CDR1 SQVTM, CDR2 ANQGSEA. The CDR3 extends over 13 amino acids. With 1 base removed from V and 4 bases from J, the gap between germline ends came to 8 bases. The TCR beta CDR3 regions underwent amplification using RNA transcripts as the source. The TCR CDR3 first-round RT-PCR relied on the HTBI primer set. MiXCR, applied by TCRdb to the multiplex PCR reads, yields one record per CDR3 protein. The table lists hundreds of thousands of distinct CDR3 sequences, 13% to 15% of them singletons, with about 15% in the top ten. Calling Graves' hyperthyroidism stable meant ophthalmopathy did not progress within 18 months.

This sequence was found in a woman in her thirties or forties with Graves' hyperthyroidism. The genes are TRBV29-1 and TRBJ1-5, with D possibly being TRBD1 (5 bases). Specimen: blood. The CDR3 coding sequence is TGCAGCGTTGAAGGCGGGACGAATCAGCCCCAGCATTTT. As protein: CSVEGGTNQPQHF.